These T cell receptor beta chains were read from a single sample in a study of T cell changes during pregnancy in multiple sclerosis. TCRdb keeps only in-frame clones here, not all; method: immunoSEQ multiplex PCR. The sample has 50,000 or so clones, 80% to 95% seen once; the top ten hold approximately 2%. The material was peripheral blood, obtained in the third trimester of pregnancy. Source of these receptors: a female donor with multiple sclerosis, enrolled in a pregnancy study. The CDR3 runs from the conserved cysteine through the conserved F or W. The D gene is left open where the match is weak. Clone size appears in some rows only: once, few, many, or a class for an expanded clone.

D | size | J | V | CDR3 | DNA
TRBD1 | - | TRBJ2-7 | TRBV7-9 | CASSLGERGHSYEQYF | TGTGCCAGCAGCTTAGGAGAGAGGGGGCACTCCTACGAGCAGTACTTC
- | - | TRBJ1-4 | TRBV7-9 | CASSSYNEKLFF | TGTGCCAGCAGCTCCTATAATGAAAAACTGTTTTTT
TRBD2 | - | TRBJ2-1 | TRBV2 | CASSQFSGSSYNEQFF | TGTGCCAGCAGTCAATTTAGCGGGAGCTCCTACAATGAGCAGTTCTTC
TRBD2 | - | TRBJ2-1 | TRBV29-1 | CSVYSGRSNEQFF | TGCAGCGTCTATAGCGGGAGAAGTAATGAGCAGTTCTTC
- | - | TRBJ1-3 | TRBV11-2 | CASSRKGGGLSGNTIYF | TGTGCCAGCAGTAGGAAAGGAGGAGGGCTCTCTGGAAACACCATATATTTT
TRBD2 | - | TRBJ2-1 | TRBV19 | CASSMGTSGLIEQFF | TGTGCCAGTAGTATGGGGACTAGCGGTTTAATTGAGCAGTTCTTC
- | - | TRBJ1-2 | TRBV5-1 | CASSPEAGSYNIYGYTF | TGCGCCAGCAGCCCTGAGGCGGGAAGTTATAATATCTATGGCTACACCTTC
TRBD2 | few | TRBJ2-3 | TRBV6-4 | CASSALAGADTQYF | TGTGCCAGCAGTGCACTAGCGGGAGCAGATACGCAGTATTTT
- | - | TRBJ2-3 | TRBV27 | CASSSRLIDTQYF | TGTGCCAGCAGTTCGAGACTGATAGATACGCAGTATTTT
- | - | TRBJ1-1 | TRBV21-1 | CASSKLRGTANTEAFF | TGTGCCAGCAGCAAACTCCGAGGGACAGCGAACACTGAAGCTTTCTTT
TRBD2 | - | TRBJ2-1 | TRBV7-8 | CASSLGGGRVDEQFF | TGTGCCAGCAGCTTAGGGGGAGGGCGCGTCGATGAGCAGTTCTTC
TRBD2 | - | TRBJ2-5 | TRBV5-1 | CASASGRLETQYF | TGCGCCAGCGCTAGCGGGAGGCTGGAGACCCAGTACTTC
TRBD2 | once | TRBJ2-3 | TRBV7-3 | CASSSISGRASDTQYF | TGTGCCAGCAGCTCTATTAGCGGGAGGGCCTCAGATACGCAGTATTTT
- | few | TRBJ1-1 | TRBV29-1 | CSVRRGERNTEAFF | TGCAGCGTCCGGCGGGGTGAGCGGAACACTGAAGCTTTCTTT
- | - | TRBJ1-2 | TRBV28 | CASSLSLVERFYGYTF | TGTGCCAGCAGCCTCTCCCTGGTGGAGCGATTCTATGGCTACACCTTC
- | - | TRBJ2-7 | TRBV2 | CASSDTGSSYEQYF | TGTGCCAGCAGTGATACAGGCAGTTCCTACGAGCAGTACTTC
- | few | TRBJ2-2 | TRBV5-4 | CASSLELDRGELFF | TGTGCCAGCAGCTTGGAGTTAGATCGCGGGGAGCTGTTTTTT
- | - | TRBJ2-7 | TRBV25-1 | CASRDSYEQYF | TGTGCCAGCAGAGACAGCTACGAGCAGTACTTC
TRBD2 | once | TRBJ2-3 | TRBV6-1 | CASSAYPGTSGTSTDTQYF | TGTGCCAGCAGTGCCTACCCCGGGACTAGCGGGACTAGCACAGATACGCAGTATTTT
TRBD2 | - | TRBJ2-2 | TRBV5-1 | CASSLGASGVSGELFF | TGCGCCAGCAGCTTGGGGGCTAGCGGGGTCTCCGGGGAGCTGTTTTTT